This TCR beta chain was captured by sequencing in a study of blood T cell repertoires in COVID-19. Looking at the study overall: Specimens from acute and convalescent COVID-19 originated in the United States, Italy and Spain.

Per the original data handling: Scientists estimated how many nucleated cells there were by amplifying reference gene primers. Method: immunoSEQ multiplex PCR; TCRdb's copy keeps in-frame clones and lacks some. V, J and clone size derive from that table, while D and trimming were established from the DNA sequence. The sample shows fewer than 250,000 clones, roughly 80% of them seen only once. Looked up from germline, CDR1 is MNHEY and CDR2 is SVGAGI. V trimming: 3 bases; J trimming: 7 bases; junction bases outside the gene matches: 9. The CDR3 covers 16 residues. This TCR came from a woman aged 45-65 years with acute or convalescent COVID-19. The source material was peripheral blood. The V call is TRBV6-5, the J call TRBJ2-1, with 10 nucleotides matching TRBD2. DNA of the CDR3: TGTGCCAGCAGTTATGTAGCGGGAGGCCCTTGGAATGAGCAGTTCTTC. It specifies CASSYVAGGPWNEQFF.